This T cell receptor beta chain was observed in a study of CD8+CD57+ T cells in acquired aplastic anemia. Study information: The study obtained an average of 3.2 ug of DNA from sorted CD4+ and CD8+ cells.

General study findings and limits: Both patients and controls carried the same twenty-nine CD8+ CDR3 sequences. Researchers reported that CD8+ Simpson's diversity was not significantly different in patients versus controls.

The study profiled TCR beta VDJ and CDR3 using genomic DNA as template. TCRdb ran MiXCR on the reads and lists one entry per CDR3 protein. The table has 250,000 to 350,000 distinct CDR3 sequences, approximately 57% seen once. Patients picked for sequencing had shown CD8+CD57+ cell expansion detected by flow cytometry. At blood sampling, none of the patients had yet received therapy. Germline loops: CDR1 SGHTA, CDR2 FQGNSA. With 1 base removed from V and 7 bases from J, the gap between germline ends came to 13 bases. The CDR3 extends over 14 amino acids. Regarding this clonotype: Its cognate antigen is unknown.

The TCR comes from a human donor with aplastic anemia. Sequenced: sorted CD4+, CD8+, or CD8+CD57+ T cells (not recorded which) from PBMCs. The chain carries TRBV7-2 and TRBJ1-1; the D gene is possibly TRBD1 (5 bases). The CDR3 DNA reads as TGTGCCAGCAGCTTAGATATGGGGCGGTTTGAAGCTTTCTTT. Protein sequence: CASSLDMGRFEAFF. The variable domain in full, completed from reference TRBV7-2 and TRBJ1-1, reads GAGVSQSPSNKVTEKGKDVELRCDPISGHTALYWYRQSLGQGLEFLIYFQGNSAPDKSGLPSDRFSAERTGGSVSTLTIQRTQQEDSAVYLCASSLDMGRFEAFFGQGTRLTVV.